The 28 T cell receptor beta chains given below trace back to one sample, sequenced in a study of blood T cell repertoires in COVID-19. Assay: immunoSEQ multiplex PCR; the TCRdb copy retains only in-frame clones and omits some. The profile covers about 150,000 clones, with about 79% appearing a single time and about 8.9% taken by the ten largest. The sequencing sample was made of peripheral blood. Source of these receptors: a woman aged 45 to 65 with acute or convalescent COVID-19.

This chain joins TRBV27 and TRBJ2-7; the match to TRBD2 covers 11 bases. With V trimmed by 6 bases and J by 1 base, 2 bases remained unmatched. Germline V gene sequence: CDR1 MNHEY, CDR2 SMNVEV (reference sequence). This CDR3 is built from 14 residues. CDR3 DNA: TGTGCCAGCAGAGGGACTAGCGGTTCCTACGAGCAGTACTTC. This encodes CASRGTSGSYEQYF.

The chain joins TRBV29-1 to TRBJ2-7; D uncertain. V lost 2 bases and J 3 bases, leaving 8 bases between the germline ends. The CDR3 is made up of 12 amino acids. Germline V CDR1 and CDR2: SQVTM, ANQGSEA. CDR3 residues: CSVEITSYEQYF. The CDR3 coding sequence is TGCAGCGTTGAAATCACAAGCTACGAGCAGTACTTC.

The chain carries TRBV5-1 and TRBJ2-3, with 8 bases that match TRBD2. The V gene's germline CDR1 is SGHRS and CDR2 YFSETQ. The CDR3 contains 15 residues. With 0 bases clipped from V and 0 bases from J, the junction kept 0 bases outside the gene matches. CDR3 amino acids: CASSLAGGSTDTQYF. The CDR3 bases are TGCGCCAGCAGCTTGGCGGGGGGGAGCACAGATACGCAGTATTTT. The full variable domain, its missing parts supplied by reference TRBV5-1 and TRBJ2-3, is KAGVTQTPRYLIKTRGQQVTLSCSPISGHRSVSWYQQTPGQGLQFLFEYFSETQRNKGNFPGRFSGRQFSNSRSEMNVSTLELGDSALYLCASSLAGGSTDTQYFGPGTRLTVL.

The rearrangement uses TRBV5-1 and TRBJ1-5; TRBD1 agrees at 7 bases. The ends lost 4 bases at V and 3 bases at J; junction bases unmatched: 4. The CDR3 has 14 amino acids. Germline CDR1 and CDR2: SGHRS and YFSETQ. CDR3 DNA: TGCGCCAGCAGCACGACAGGGCCCAATCAGCCCCAGCATTTT. Protein product: CASSTTGPNQPQHF.

The V and J genes are TRBV6-5 and TRBJ2-7, with D hard to call. Germline V lookup: CDR1 MNHEY, CDR2 SVGAGI. V lost 3 bases and J lost 6, with 6 bases in between. This CDR3 is 11 amino acids long. CDR3 sequence: CASSYRFEQYF. The CDR3 DNA sequence: TGTGCCAGCAGTTATCGGTTCGAGCAGTACTTC.

This chain's CDR3 is CASGLGLAGAETQYF. The CDR3 DNA reads TGTGCTAGTGGTTTGGGACTAGCGGGAGCTGAGACCCAGTACTTC. The chain carries TRBV12-5 and TRBJ2-5; 12 bases fit TRBD2. The germline CDR1 and CDR2 sequences are LGHNT and FRNRAP. Trimming removed 1 base from V and 5 bases from J; junction bases left unmatched: 2. This CDR3 has 15 residues.

The chain has TRBV5-1 and TRBJ2-1; 7 bases are shared with TRBD2. V lost 4 bases to trimming and J lost 1 base; unmatched junction nucleotides: 5. Germline assignment: CDR1 SGHRS and CDR2 YFSETQ. The CDR3 consists of 15 residues. The chain's CDR3 is CASSRSGESYNEQFF. In DNA, the CDR3 is TGCGCCAGCAGCCGAAGCGGGGAATCCTACAATGAGCAGTTCTTC.

The V call is TRBV30, the J call TRBJ2-5; TRBD2 aligns across 8 bases. Germline V gene lookup returns CDR1 GTSNPN and CDR2 SVGIG (reference sequence). The V segment lost 6 bases and the J segment 1 base; nucleotides outside the gene matches: 10. CDR3 size: 15 residues. CDR3 sequence: CACHSGTSRQETQYF. The CDR3 nucleotides read TGTGCCTGCCATTCCGGGACTAGTCGCCAAGAGACCCAGTACTTC.

The chain has TRBV5-8 and TRBJ1-4, with TRBD1 identical over 7 bases. V shed 4 bases, J shed 10 bases, and the junction held 10 bases outside the gene matches. There are 14 residues in the CDR3. Per the germline V gene, CDR1 is SGHTS and CDR2 is YDEGEE. The CDR3 here is CASSLPAGGGKLFF. The CDR3 region has the DNA TGTGCCAGCAGCCTCCCGGCAGGGGGAGGAAAACTGTTTTTT.

The J gene is TRBJ2-3, the V gene TRBV7-9; TRBD1 matches 11 bases. V trimming: 0 bases; J trimming: 4 bases; junction bases outside the gene matches: 9. The germline V gene has CDR1 SEHNR and CDR2 FQNEAQ (reference sequence). This CDR3 has 18 residues. The CDR3 sequence: CASSLAEGTGGFADTQYF. In DNA form, the CDR3 reads TGTGCCAGCAGCTTAGCCGAGGGGACAGGGGGTTTCGCAGATACGCAGTATTTT.

This chain uses TRBV12-3 or TRBV12-4 with TRBJ1-2, with TRBD1 matching over 9 bases. The CDR3 consists of 13 residues. V lost 6 bases to trimming and J lost 2 bases; unmatched junction nucleotides: 1. The CDR3 DNA reads TGTGCCAGCAGGGGGACAGGGAACTATGGCTACACCTTC. Its translation is CASRGTGNYGYTF.

The CDR3 sequence is CASSLDRGDTQYF. CDR3 in DNA: TGTGCCAGCAGCTTGGACAGGGGAGATACGCAGTATTTT. The chain combines TRBV5-5 with TRBJ2-3, with TRBD1 matching 7 bases. The J segment lost 5 bases and the V segment lost 0 bases, leaving 0 bases of the junction unmatched. This CDR3 region has 13 residues. The germline V gene encodes CDR1 SGHKS and CDR2 YYEKEE (reference sequence).

This chain uses TRBV7-8 with TRBJ2-3; no reliable D call. The germline CDR1 and CDR2 sequences are SGHVS and FQNEAQ. The CDR3 runs 13 residues. V shed 3 bases and J shed 4 bases, with 8 bases lying between them. CDR3 nucleotide sequence: TGTGCCAGCAGCTTTGGTCCGGCAGATACGCAGTATTTT. This encodes CASSFGPADTQYF.

J is TRBJ1-5 and V is TRBV5-1, with 11 bases identical to TRBD1. Germline values: CDR1 SGHRS, CDR2 YFSETQ. The CDR3 extends over 14 amino acids. J gave up 7 bases and V 3 bases, and 3 bases lay outside the gene matches. The CDR3: CASSSGQGGQPQHF. The CDR3 DNA follows: TGCGCCAGCAGCTCGGGACAGGGGGGCCAGCCCCAGCATTTT.

The genes are TRBV2 and TRBJ2-1; TRBD2 aligns across 8 bases. From germline, CDR1 is SNHLY and CDR2 FYNNEI. CDR3 size: 15 residues. With 6 bases clipped from V and 7 bases from J, the junction kept 11 bases outside the gene matches. The CDR3: CASRAAGALGNEQFF. The DNA for the CDR3 is TGTGCCAGCAGGGCAGCGGGGGCCCTCGGGAATGAGCAGTTCTTC. The full variable domain, its missing parts supplied by reference TRBV2 and TRBJ2-1, is EPEVTQTPSHQVTQMGQEVILRCVPISNHLYFYWYRQILGQKVEFLVSFYNNEISEKSEIFDDQFSVERPDGSNFTLKIRSTKLEDSAMYFCASRAAGALGNEQFFGPGTRLTVL.

V usage is TRBV27 and J usage is TRBJ2-1; TRBD2 aligns across 14 bases. V gave up 5 bases and J gave up 5 bases; unmatched junction bases: 14. This CDR3 region has 19 residues. Germline values: CDR1 MNHEY, CDR2 SMNVEV (reference sequence). The CDR3 region has the DNA TGTGCCAGCAGTCCCCTAGTGACTAGCGGGAGGGCCCCCCACAATGAGCAGTTCTTC. The encoded protein is CASSPLVTSGRAPHNEQFF.

The chain couples TRBV2 to TRBJ2-6, with a weak D call TRBD1 (5 bases). V shed 3 bases and J shed 2 bases, with 5 bases lying between them. The CDR3 spans 14 residues. Germline V gives CDR1 SNHLY, CDR2 FYNNEI. In DNA, the CDR3 is TGTGCCAGCAGTGACAGGGCTGGGGCCAACGTCCTGACTTTC. This encodes CASSDRAGANVLTF. The whole variable domain, filled in from reference TRBV2 and TRBJ2-6, reads EPEVTQTPSHQVTQMGQEVILRCVPISNHLYFYWYRQILGQKVEFLVSFYNNEISEKSEIFDDQFSVERPDGSNFTLKIRSTKLEDSAMYFCASSDRAGANVLTFGAGSRLTVL.

The chain links TRBV6-2 or TRBV6-3 to TRBJ2-3, with D maybe TRBD2 (5 bases). In germline, CDR1 is MNHEY, CDR2 SVGEGT. The CDR3 runs to 14 residues. V was pared by 1 base and J by 3 bases, with 8 bases between. CDR3 residues: CASSYLVATDTQYF. CDR3 DNA sequence: TGTGCCAGCAGTTACTTAGTAGCGACAGATACGCAGTATTTT.

The chain joins TRBV4-1 to TRBJ2-7, with a weak D call TRBD1 (6 bases). Trimming left V 1 base short and J 3 bases short, with 13 bases between. The CDR3 contains 15 residues. Germline V gives CDR1 MGHRA, CDR2 YSYEKL. The CDR3 DNA follows: TGCGCCAGCAGCCAAGCAGGGGACGGTGACTACGAGCAGTACTTC. It is translated as CASSQAGDGDYEQYF.

This chain joins TRBV4-2 and TRBJ2-2, with TRBD2 matching 11 bases. The germline CDR1 and CDR2 sequences are LGHNA and YNFKEQ. V shed 8 bases and J 3 bases; nucleotides not matched to a gene: 2. The CDR3 covers 14 residues. The CDR3 region is CASGSGGDTGELFF. The CDR3, as DNA: TGTGCCAGCGGTAGCGGGGGGGACACCGGGGAGCTGTTTTTT.

The sample holds a few counts of this clone. The rearrangement links TRBV6-5 to TRBJ1-1; 9 bases map to TRBD1. This CDR3 comprises 14 residues. Germline-derived CDR1 and CDR2 are MNHEY and SVGAGI. V shed 7 bases, J shed 4 bases, and the junction held 7 bases outside the gene matches. CDR3 region: CASTGATGGTEAFF. Written as DNA, the CDR3 is TGTGCCAGCACTGGGGCGACAGGGGGCACTGAAGCTTTCTTT.

This clone was observed a handful of times. The chain couples TRBV5-1 to TRBJ1-2; 9 bases are shared with TRBD1. Germline V CDR1 and CDR2: SGHRS, YFSETQ. CDR3 length equals 15 residues. V lost 3 bases and J lost 1; bases outside the gene matches: 4. DNA of the CDR3: TGCGCCAGCAGCTCCGGACAGGGGAATAACTATGGCTACACCTTC. It encodes CASSSGQGNNYGYTF.

The J gene is TRBJ1-1, the V gene TRBV10-3, with TRBD1 as a possible D gene (5 bases). This CDR3 region has 16 residues. Germline CDR1 is ENHRY and CDR2 is SYGVKD. Trimming removed 3 bases at V and 1 base at J, with 15 bases between. Written as DNA, the CDR3 is TGTGCCATCAGTGATTGGAACAGGAACCCGAACACTGAAGCTTTCTTT. Its protein product is CAISDWNRNPNTEAFF.

The chain carries TRBV24-1 and TRBJ2-1; 8 bases align to TRBD2. The length of the CDR3 is 17 residues. Losses at the gene ends were 4 bases for V and 7 bases for J; bases not matched to a gene: 14. Germline CDR1 and CDR2: KGHDR and SFDVKD. The CDR3 coding sequence is TGTGCCACCAGTGACCCCCGGGGGGGAGGGATAAGGAATGAGCAGTTCTTC. Protein sequence: CATSDPRGGGIRNEQFF.

The V gene is TRBV7-3, the J gene TRBJ2-1; 16 bases map to TRBD2. The germline V gene has CDR1 SGHTA and CDR2 FQGTGA. The CDR3 spans 16 residues. V was pared by 1 base and J by 8 bases, with 2 bases of the junction left unmatched. CDR3 protein: CASSLSGTSGRDEQFF. The DNA for the CDR3 is TGTGCCAGCAGCTTAAGTGGGACTAGCGGGAGGGATGAGCAGTTCTTC. Combining the CDR3 with reference TRBV7-3 and TRBJ2-1 gives the whole variable domain GAGVSQTPSNKVTEKGKYVELRCDPISGHTALYWYRQSLGQGPEFLIYFQGTGAADDSGLPNDRFFAVRPEGSVSTLKIQRTERGDSAVYLCASSLSGTSGRDEQFFGPGTRLTVL.

CDR3: CASSLGTGVVNEQFF. The CDR3, as DNA: TGCGCCAGCAGCCTAGGGACAGGGGTAGTCAATGAGCAGTTCTTC. This chain uses TRBV4-3 with TRBJ2-1; 10 nucleotides agree with TRBD1. With V trimmed by 4 bases and J by 6 bases, 6 bases remained unmatched. Looked up from germline, CDR1 is LGHNA and CDR2 is YSLEER. This CDR3 is 15 amino acids long.

This clone was counted only a few times. This chain uses TRBV15 with TRBJ1-6; the D gene is possibly TRBD1 (5 bases). In germline, CDR1 is LNHNV, CDR2 YYDKDF (reference sequence). The CDR3 runs 15 residues. V shed 2 bases and J shed 7 bases, with 12 bases lying between them. Here the CDR3 DNA reads TGTGCCACCAGCAGATTAGACGGACAAAATTCACCCCTCCACTTT. Translated: CATSRLDGQNSPLHF.

The genes are TRBV20-1 and TRBJ1-1, with TRBD1 as a possible D gene (6 bases). CDR1 is DFQATT and CDR2 is SNEGSKA in the germline V gene (reference sequence). This CDR3 region has 11 residues. CDR3 in amino acids: CAGGGNTEAFF. The CDR3 DNA is TGCGCGGGGGGCGGGAACACTGAAGCTTTCTTT.